A single sample gave rise to the 17 T cell receptor beta chains below, sequenced in a study of blood T cell repertoires in COVID-19. Here immunoSEQ multiplex PCR was the method, and the copy in TCRdb shows in-frame clones only, minus some. Among about 270,000 clones, around 81% were seen once, and the ten largest hold around 3%. The sample taken for sequencing was peripheral blood. Receptors were obtained from an older woman with active or convalescent COVID-19.

This chain links TRBV7-9 with TRBJ2-5; TRBD1 matches at 9 bases. V was pared by 4 bases and J by 5 bases, with 5 bases of the junction left unmatched. This CDR3 is built from 14 residues. Germline CDR1 is SEHNR and CDR2 is FQNEAQ (reference sequence). CDR3 nucleotides: TGTGCCAGCAGCTCAGGGACAGGGAGGGAGACCCAGTACTTC. Amino acid sequence: CASSSGTGRETQYF.

The chain has TRBV10-3 and TRBJ1-2, with TRBD1 identical over 7 bases. J lost 1 base, V lost 2 bases, and 10 bases had no gene match. Germline loops: CDR1 ENHRY, CDR2 SYGVKD. The CDR3 is 17 residues long. CDR3 DNA sequence: TGTGCCATCAGTGAGCCCCGACAGGGCGGCCGTAACTATGGCTACACCTTC. It specifies CAISEPRQGGRNYGYTF.

The chain carries TRBV9 and TRBJ2-5, with a tentative D call TRBD1 (6 bases). Trimming cost V 0 bases and J 2 bases, with 11 bases left between them. Germline V gives CDR1 SGDLS, CDR2 YYNGEE. The CDR3 runs to 15 residues. In nucleotides, the CDR3 is TGTGCCAGCAGCGTAGGCTCAGGACAGCAAGAGACCCAGTACTTC. Protein sequence: CASSVGSGQQETQYF. Supplemented by reference TRBV9 and TRBJ2-5, the full variable domain reads DSGVTQTPKHLITATGQRVTLRCSPRSGDLSVYWYQQSLDQGLQFLIQYYNGEERAKGNILERFSAQQFPDLHSELNLSSLELGDSALYFCASSVGSGQQETQYFGPGTRLLVL.

The chain joins TRBV27 to TRBJ2-1; possible D gene TRBD1, 5 bases. This CDR3 has 11 amino acids. V was shortened by 3 bases and J by 14 bases, with 11 bases between the two germline ends. The germline V gene has CDR1 MNHEY and CDR2 SMNVEV (reference sequence). The DNA of the CDR3 is TGTGCCAGCAGTTTGGGGCTAGTCAAGTTCTTC. Translation gives CASSLGLVKFF.

The V call is TRBV11-2, the J call TRBJ2-7; TRBD1 matches 10 bases. The CDR3 extends over 15 amino acids. Germline CDR1 is SGHAT and CDR2 is FQNNGV. The V and J ends lost 5 bases and 9 bases, in that order; junction bases with no gene match: 13. The CDR3 nucleotides are TGTGCCAGCAGCCCCCCAGGGACAGGGGAGAGACTGCAGTACTTC. Translating it yields CASSPPGTGERLQYF.

This clone is a singleton in its sample. The J gene is TRBJ2-3, the V gene TRBV5-1; D possibly corresponds to TRBD2 (6 bases). The V end was cut by 4 bases, the J end by 0 bases, with 12 bases between. The CDR3 spans 15 residues. The germline gives CDR1 SGHRS, CDR2 YFSETQ. CDR3 region: CASSVRRGSTDTQYF. DNA of the CDR3: TGCGCCAGCAGCGTCCGTCGGGGGAGCACAGATACGCAGTATTTT. Using reference TRBV5-1 and TRBJ2-3 for the parts outside the CDR3, the full variable domain is KAGVTQTPRYLIKTRGQQVTLSCSPISGHRSVSWYQQTPGQGLQFLFEYFSETQRNKGNFPGRFSGRQFSNSRSEMNVSTLELGDSALYLCASSVRRGSTDTQYFGPGTRLTVL.

The rearrangement uses TRBV6-2 or TRBV6-3 and TRBJ1-2; possible D gene TRBD1, 5 bases. Germline CDR1 reads MNHEY; CDR2 reads SVGEGT. The V and J ends lost 2 bases and 6 bases respectively, with 10 bases between them. The CDR3 length is 13 residues. The CDR3 DNA reads TGTGCCAGCAGTTACGCTCAGGGCCATGGCTACACCTTC. It yields the protein CASSYAQGHGYTF.

Of note for this clone: This same CDR3 is encoded by further DNA sequences in the sample. The J gene is TRBJ1-4, the V gene TRBV12-3 or TRBV12-4; D not certain. V shed 3 bases and J shed 7 bases, with 6 bases lying between them. This CDR3 comprises 12 residues. The CDR3 reads CASSFSVEKLFF. CDR3 in DNA: TGTGCCAGCAGTTTTTCAGTTGAAAAACTGTTTTTT.

In its sample, this clone was seen a few times. This chain links TRBV9 with TRBJ1-6; TRBD1 is a possible D gene (6 bases). Trimming removed 4 bases at V and 8 bases at J, with 19 bases between. From germline, CDR1 is SGDLS and CDR2 YYNGEE. This CDR3 has 16 amino acids. In DNA, the CDR3 is TGTGCCAGCAGCCCTCCCCGGGCAGGGGCCGATTCACCCCTCCACTTT. This gives the protein CASSPPRAGADSPLHF.

V and J are TRBV7-2 and TRBJ2-3; weak D call: TRBD1 (6 bases). The CDR3 loop spans 17 amino acids. Germline V CDR1 and CDR2: SGHTA, FQGNSA. V dropped 0 bases and J dropped 0 bases, with 13 bases sitting between them. CDR3 bases: TGTGCCAGCAGCTTAGCGTCGGGGACACCCAGCACAGATACGCAGTATTTT. Translating it yields CASSLASGTPSTDTQYF.

This chain joins TRBV5-6 and TRBJ2-7, with 11 bases fitting TRBD2. V shed 5 bases and J 9 bases; nucleotides not matched to a gene: 13. Per the germline V gene, CDR1 is SGHDT and CDR2 is YYEEEE. The CDR3 runs 15 residues. The CDR3 loop reads CASSMGTSGGWGQYF. CDR3 sequence (DNA): TGTGCCAGCAGTATGGGGACTAGCGGTGGCTGGGGGCAGTACTTC.

The genes are TRBV9 and TRBJ2-7, with a tentative D call TRBD2 (6 bases). CDR1 is SGDLS and CDR2 is YYNGEE in the germline V gene. The CDR3 extends over 11 amino acids. The V gene lost 10 bases and the J gene lost 4 bases, with 12 bases spanning the gap. CDR3 region: CAGGTEYEQYF. In DNA, the CDR3 is TGTGCCGGAGGGACTGAATACGAGCAGTACTTC.

The genes are TRBV9 and TRBJ2-5; a possible D gene is TRBD1 (6 bases). The CDR3 extends over 17 amino acids. Germline V lookup: CDR1 SGDLS, CDR2 YYNGEE. V was trimmed by 3 bases and J by 4 bases, leaving 22 bases between them. The CDR3 here is CASSARGGTGRGETQYF. CDR3 in DNA: TGTGCCAGCAGCGCGAGAGGGGGAACAGGCCGCGGAGAGACCCAGTACTTC. The variable domain in full, completed from reference TRBV9 and TRBJ2-5, reads DSGVTQTPKHLITATGQRVTLRCSPRSGDLSVYWYQQSLDQGLQFLIQYYNGEERAKGNILERFSAQQFPDLHSELNLSSLELGDSALYFCASSARGGTGRGETQYFGPGTRLLVL.

V gene TRBV11-2 combines with J gene TRBJ1-5; D is undetermined. V lost 4 bases and J 6 bases, leaving 13 bases between the germline ends. Looked up from germline, CDR1 is SGHAT and CDR2 is FQNNGV. This CDR3 is 14 amino acids long. CDR3 in amino acids: CASSSSPRSQPQHF. The CDR3 DNA reads TGTGCCAGCAGCTCGTCCCCTCGTAGTCAGCCCCAGCATTTT.

The chain joins TRBV10-3 to TRBJ1-3, with D perhaps TRBD1 (6 bases). The V end was cut by 4 bases, the J end by 3 bases, with 13 bases between. Germline V lookup: CDR1 ENHRY, CDR2 SYGVKD. CDR3 length: 15 amino acids. Here the CDR3 reads CAISGPGHNGNTIYF. DNA for the CDR3: TGTGCCATCAGTGGCCCGGGACACAATGGAAACACCATATATTTT.

This chain links TRBV7-9 with TRBJ2-5, with D tentatively TRBD1 (6 bases). This CDR3 contains 13 residues. Germline CDR1 and CDR2: SEHNR and FQNEAQ (reference sequence). The V end lost 8 bases, the J end lost 4 bases, and 14 bases lay between the germline ends. The CDR3: CASPGARGETQYF. CDR3 bases: TGTGCCAGCCCAGGGGCACGGGGAGAGACCCAGTACTTC.

The genes are TRBV11-2 and TRBJ2-3, with D tentatively TRBD1 (7 bases). In germline, CDR1 is SGHAT, CDR2 FQNNGV. The CDR3 is 15 residues long. Trimming took 3 bases from V and 0 from J, leaving 10 bases between them. The CDR3 loop is CASSFRGTSTDTQYF. The CDR3, as DNA: TGTGCCAGCAGCTTCAGGGGGACTAGCACAGATACGCAGTATTTT.